The 16 T cell receptor beta chains listed next were all sequenced from one sample in a study of T cell responses to AZD1222 COVID-19 vaccine. The table came from immunoSEQ multiplex PCR; TCRdb's copy has only in-frame clones and leaves some out. In the table there are about 42,000 clones, approximately 88% of which are singletons. Sequenced material: peripheral blood, taken 28 days after the second AZD1222 dose. These receptors all stem from an adult who received the AZD1222 COVID-19 vaccine.

In regard to this clone: Its ends do not fully match the called genes, so a read error is possible. V usage is TRBV29-1 and J usage is TRBJ2-5; D unclear. The CDR3 runs to 10 residues. CDR1 and CDR2 from the germline V gene are SQVTM and ANQGSEA. CDR3 nucleotide sequence: TGCAGCGTTGGTTTCGGGCCCCTCGACTTC. Translated, it gives CSVGFGPLDF.

The rearrangement uses TRBV19 and TRBJ2-5; D tentatively reads TRBD1 or TRBD2 (5 bases each). The CDR3 is 17 residues long. V dropped 3 bases and J dropped 5 bases, with 22 bases sitting between them. Germline V gene sequence: CDR1 LNHDA, CDR2 SQIVND (reference sequence). DNA of the CDR3: TGTGCCAGTAGTATGCGAGGGGAAAGAAGAGCAGGGGAGACCCAGTACTTC. Translated, it gives CASSMRGERRAGETQYF.

The chain uses TRBV28 and TRBJ2-3; D is perhaps TRBD2 (5 bases). V was pared by 2 bases and J by 3 bases, with 18 bases between. This CDR3 is built from 17 residues. The V gene's germline CDR1 is MDHEN and CDR2 SYDVKM. CDR3 in DNA: TGTGCCAGCAGTTTAGTTTCTCTGGTTCGGGGAACAGATACGCAGTATTTT. It encodes CASSLVSLVRGTDTQYF.

The chain carries TRBV19 and TRBJ2-7; possibly TRBD2 for D (6 bases). From germline, CDR1 is LNHDA and CDR2 SQIVND (reference sequence). V lost 6 bases and J lost 6, with 21 bases in between. This CDR3 contains 15 residues. CDR3 in amino acids: CASRPGGASSVEQYF. In DNA form, the CDR3 reads TGTGCCAGTAGACCTGGCGGGGCTTCTTCTGTCGAGCAGTACTTC.

The chain has TRBV29-1 and TRBJ2-5, with D unclear. CDR1 SQVTM and CDR2 ANQGSEA come from the germline V gene. The CDR3 has 10 residues. The ends were cut back, 7 bases at V and 5 bases at J, with 8 bases in the middle. This CDR3 reads CSASSETQYF. The CDR3 bases are TGCAGCGCAAGCAGCGAGACCCAGTACTTC.

This rearrangement joins TRBV27 to TRBJ1-1; D ambiguous. CDR1 is MNHEY and CDR2 is SMNVEV in the germline V gene (reference sequence). V lost 4 bases and J 4 bases, leaving 13 bases between the germline ends. The CDR3 consists of 14 residues. The DNA for the CDR3 is TGTGCCAGCAGTTCTGGCGGGGTCGGCACTGAAGCTTTCTTT. It encodes CASSSGGVGTEAFF.

The genes are TRBV19 and TRBJ2-1; 9 positions agree with TRBD2. Trimming removed 10 bases from V and 6 bases from J; junction bases left unmatched: 13. CDR1 and CDR2 (germline): LNHDA, SQIVND (reference sequence). The length of the CDR3 is 15 residues. In DNA form, the CDR3 reads TGTGCCACTGCGACTAGCGGAGGGGACGGCAATGAGCAGTTCTTC. Translation: CATATSGGDGNEQFF. Complete variable domain (other parts from reference TRBV19 and TRBJ2-1): DGGITQSPKYLFRKEGQNVTLSCEQNLNHDAMYWYRQDPGQGLRLIYYSQIVNDFQKGDIAEGYSVSREKKESFPLTVTSAQKNPTAFYLCATATSGGDGNEQFFGPGTRLTVL.

The J gene is TRBJ1-2, the V gene TRBV29-1, with 7 bases identical to TRBD1. In germline, CDR1 is SQVTM, CDR2 ANQGSEA. The junction had 5 bases not matched to a gene; V was cut back by 5 bases and J by 2 bases. This CDR3 region has 13 residues. The CDR3 sequence: CSVSVGQNYGYTF. The CDR3 DNA reads as TGCAGCGTTTCCGTGGGACAGAACTATGGCTACACCTTC.

This chain's CDR3 is CATSDPNRGYEQYF. CDR3 DNA sequence: TGTGCCACCAGTGACCCTAACAGGGGCTACGAGCAGTACTTC. The V gene is TRBV24-1, the J gene TRBJ2-7; 7 nucleotides line up with TRBD1. Germline lookup yields CDR1 KGHDR and CDR2 SFDVKD. The CDR3 runs 14 residues. The trim removed 4 bases at V and 3 bases at J, leaving 5 bases unmatched.

This rearrangement joins TRBV12-3 or TRBV12-4 to TRBJ1-1, with D possibly matching TRBD1 (5 bases). CDR3 length: 12 amino acids. V was shortened by 1 base and J by 7 bases, with 7 bases between the two germline ends. In DNA, the CDR3 is TGTGCCAGCAGTTTAGGACAGCATGAAGCTTTCTTT. This translates into CASSLGQHEAFF.

This sequence joins TRBV5-5 and TRBJ2-3; D not resolved. The germline V gene encodes CDR1 SGHKS and CDR2 YYEKEE (reference sequence). Trimming shortened V by 0 bases and J by 2 bases, and 10 bases separated the two germline ends. The CDR3 has 15 residues. CDR3 amino acids: CASSLEAMTTDTQYF. DNA for the CDR3: TGTGCCAGCAGCTTGGAGGCAATGACCACAGATACGCAGTATTTT.

J is TRBJ1-4 and V is TRBV19; maybe TRBD1 (6 bases). This CDR3 spans 15 amino acids. The V end lost 2 bases, the J end lost 5 bases, and 12 bases lay between the germline ends. Per the germline V gene, CDR1 is LNHDA and CDR2 is SQIVND (reference sequence). CDR3 in amino acids: CASSILGTRNEKLFF. The CDR3 DNA reads as TGTGCCAGTAGTATACTCGGGACAAGGAATGAAAAACTGTTTTTT. The full variable domain, its missing parts supplied by reference TRBV19 and TRBJ1-4, is DGGITQSPKYLFRKEGQNVTLSCEQNLNHDAMYWYRQDPGQGLRLIYYSQIVNDFQKGDIAEGYSVSREKKESFPLTVTSAQKNPTAFYLCASSILGTRNEKLFFGSGTQLSVL.

In nucleotides, the CDR3 is TGTGCCAGCAGTGGTACGGGACAGGGGGGCTATGGCTACACCTTC. Its protein product is CASSGTGQGGYGYTF. The chain couples TRBV2 to TRBJ1-2; 11 positions match TRBD1. CDR1 is SNHLY and CDR2 is FYNNEI in the germline V gene. The CDR3 spans 15 residues. V gave up 4 bases and J gave up 4 bases; unmatched junction bases: 5.

The chain couples TRBV7-2 to TRBJ1-6, with a weak D call TRBD1 (5 bases). The CDR3 is 17 amino acids. Trimming stripped 1 base from V and 5 bases from J, with 15 bases between. The germline V gene encodes CDR1 SGHTA and CDR2 FQGNSA. The CDR3 DNA reads as TGTGCCAGCAGCTTAGATACCCGACAGACTAATAATTCACCCCTCCACTTT. This sequence encodes CASSLDTRQTNNSPLHF.

The chain recombines TRBV25-1 with TRBJ2-1, with TRBD1 matching over 8 bases. Trimming cost V 8 bases and J 0 bases; bases outside gene matches: 3. The CDR3 extends over 14 amino acids. The germline V gene encodes CDR1 MGHDK and CDR2 SYGVNS. The CDR3 DNA sequence: TGTGCCAGCTGGACAGGGAGCTCCTACAATGAGCAGTTCTTC. Translated: CASWTGSSYNEQFF.

This clone was detected once. The chain recombines TRBV9 with TRBJ1-5; maybe TRBD1 (5 bases). This CDR3 is built from 12 residues. With 5 bases removed from V and 8 bases from J, the gap between germline ends came to 11 bases. Germline loops: CDR1 SGDLS, CDR2 YYNGEE. The CDR3 here is CASSGGSEPQHF. As DNA, the CDR3 is TGTGCCAGCAGTGGGGGGTCAGAGCCCCAGCATTTT.